This T cell receptor beta chain was sequenced in a study of blood T cell repertoires in COVID-19. Study-wide background: Material from acute and convalescent COVID-19 was sourced from the United States, Italy and Spain.

The table came from immunoSEQ multiplex PCR; TCRdb's copy has only in-frame clones and leaves some out. The sample holds 90,000 to 120,000 clones, more than 75% seen once. Input material: peripheral blood. This receptor was obtained from a human donor in a cohort sampled during active COVID-19.

In DNA, the CDR3 is TGTGCCAGCAGCCAGCTGGGGGGAGATTACGAGCAGTACTTC. It encodes CASSQLGGDYEQYF. The chain combines TRBV4-2 with TRBJ2-7; a weak D match, TRBD2 (6 bases). Between the trimmed V and J ends, which lost 3 bases and 4 bases, there was a span of 13 bases. The germline gives CDR1 LGHNA, CDR2 YNFKEQ. The CDR3 is 14 amino acids.